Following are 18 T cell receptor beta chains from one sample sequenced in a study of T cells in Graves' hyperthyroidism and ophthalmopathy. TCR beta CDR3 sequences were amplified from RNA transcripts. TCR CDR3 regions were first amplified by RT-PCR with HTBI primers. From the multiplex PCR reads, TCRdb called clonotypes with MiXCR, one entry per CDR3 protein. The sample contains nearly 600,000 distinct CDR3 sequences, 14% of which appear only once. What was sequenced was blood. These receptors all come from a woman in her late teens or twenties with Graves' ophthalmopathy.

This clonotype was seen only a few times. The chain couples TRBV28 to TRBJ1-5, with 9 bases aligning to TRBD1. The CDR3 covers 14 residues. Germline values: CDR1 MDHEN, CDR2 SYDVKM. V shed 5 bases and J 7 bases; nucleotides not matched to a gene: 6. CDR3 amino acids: CASSLQGAWQPQHF. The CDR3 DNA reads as TGTGCCAGCAGTCTACAGGGGGCTTGGCAGCCCCAGCATTTT.

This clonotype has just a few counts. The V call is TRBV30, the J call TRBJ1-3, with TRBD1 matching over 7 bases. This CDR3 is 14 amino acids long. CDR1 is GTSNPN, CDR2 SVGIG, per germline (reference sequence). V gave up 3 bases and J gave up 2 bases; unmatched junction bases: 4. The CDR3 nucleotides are TGTGCCTGGAGCCAGGGGGGTGCTGGAAACACCATATATTTT. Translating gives CAWSQGGAGNTIYF.

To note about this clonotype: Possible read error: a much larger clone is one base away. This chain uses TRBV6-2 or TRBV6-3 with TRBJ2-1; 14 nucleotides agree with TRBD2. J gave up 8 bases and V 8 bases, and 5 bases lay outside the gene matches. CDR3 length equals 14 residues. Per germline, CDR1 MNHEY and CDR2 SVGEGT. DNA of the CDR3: TGTGCCAGCGTTCCGGGACTAGCGGGGGATGAGCAGTTCTTC. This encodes CASVPGLAGDEQFF.

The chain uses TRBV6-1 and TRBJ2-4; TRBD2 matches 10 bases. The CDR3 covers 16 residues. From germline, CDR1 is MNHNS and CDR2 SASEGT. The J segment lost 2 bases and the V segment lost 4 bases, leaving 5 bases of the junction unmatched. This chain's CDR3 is CASSVRLAGTKNIQYF. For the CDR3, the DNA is TGTGCCAGCAGTGTTCGACTAGCGGGTACCAAAAACATTCAGTACTTC.

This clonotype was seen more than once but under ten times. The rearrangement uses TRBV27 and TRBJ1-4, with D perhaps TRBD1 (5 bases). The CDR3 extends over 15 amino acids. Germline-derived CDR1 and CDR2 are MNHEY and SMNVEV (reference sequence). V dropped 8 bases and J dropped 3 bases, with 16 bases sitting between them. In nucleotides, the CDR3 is TGTGCCAGCCGAAACCGGAGGGGAGCTAATGAAAAACTGTTTTTT. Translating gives CASRNRRGANEKLFF.

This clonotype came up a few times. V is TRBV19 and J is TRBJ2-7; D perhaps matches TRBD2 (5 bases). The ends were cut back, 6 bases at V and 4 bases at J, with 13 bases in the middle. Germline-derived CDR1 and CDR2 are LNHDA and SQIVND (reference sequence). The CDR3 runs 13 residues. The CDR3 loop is CASRPGGEYEQYF. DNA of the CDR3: TGTGCCAGTAGACCCGGAGGAGAATACGAGCAGTACTTC.

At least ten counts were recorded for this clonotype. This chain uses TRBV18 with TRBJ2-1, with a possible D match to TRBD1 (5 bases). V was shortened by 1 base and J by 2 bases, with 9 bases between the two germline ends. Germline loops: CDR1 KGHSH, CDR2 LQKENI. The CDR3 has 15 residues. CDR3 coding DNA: TGTGCCAGCTCACCACAACAGGAGACCTACAATGAGCAGTTCTTC. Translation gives CASSPQQETYNEQFF.

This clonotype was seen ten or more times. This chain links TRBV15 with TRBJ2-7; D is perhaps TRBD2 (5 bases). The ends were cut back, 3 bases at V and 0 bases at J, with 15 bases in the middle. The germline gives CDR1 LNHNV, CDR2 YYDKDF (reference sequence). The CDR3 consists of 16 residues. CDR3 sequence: CATSSPDGLPSYEQYF. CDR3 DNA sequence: TGTGCCACCAGCAGTCCGGACGGACTTCCCTCCTACGAGCAGTACTTC.

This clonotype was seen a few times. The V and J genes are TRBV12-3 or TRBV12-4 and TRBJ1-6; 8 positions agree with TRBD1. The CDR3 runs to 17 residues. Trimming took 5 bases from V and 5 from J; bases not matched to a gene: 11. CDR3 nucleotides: TGTGCCAGCAGTCAAGGACAGGGTCTTTCCCATAATTCACCCCTCCACTTT. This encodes CASSQGQGLSHNSPLHF.

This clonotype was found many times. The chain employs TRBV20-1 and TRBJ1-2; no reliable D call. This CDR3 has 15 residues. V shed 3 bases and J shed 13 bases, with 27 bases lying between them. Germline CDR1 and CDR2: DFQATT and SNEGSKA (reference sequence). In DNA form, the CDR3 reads TGCAGTGCTAGGGCGGTTATCGGTGTAGCCTCGGTAGGCACCTTC. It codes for CSARAVIGVASVGTF.

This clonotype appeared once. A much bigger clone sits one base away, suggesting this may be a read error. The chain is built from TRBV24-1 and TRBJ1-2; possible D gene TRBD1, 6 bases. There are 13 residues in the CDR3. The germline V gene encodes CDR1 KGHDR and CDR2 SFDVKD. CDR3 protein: CATHSGAEDGHTF. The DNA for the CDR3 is TGTGCCACTCATTCAGGGGCCGAGGATGGCCACACCTTC.

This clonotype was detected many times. CDR3: CASSSGRYYGYTF. CDR3 bases: TGTGCCAGCAGTAGCGGGCGGTACTATGGCTACACCTTC. This rearrangement joins TRBV11-2 to TRBJ1-2; D is uncertain. The CDR3 consists of 13 residues. Trimming left V 6 bases short and J 3 bases short, with 11 bases between. In germline, CDR1 is SGHAT, CDR2 FQNNGV.

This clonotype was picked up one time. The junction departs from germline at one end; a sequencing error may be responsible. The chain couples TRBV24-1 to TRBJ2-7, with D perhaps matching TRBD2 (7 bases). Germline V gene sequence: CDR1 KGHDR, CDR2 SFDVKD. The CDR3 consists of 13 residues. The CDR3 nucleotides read TGTGTCACCGGGGGGCTGCGAGGTAACGAGCAGTACTTC. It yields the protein CVTGGLRGNEQYF.

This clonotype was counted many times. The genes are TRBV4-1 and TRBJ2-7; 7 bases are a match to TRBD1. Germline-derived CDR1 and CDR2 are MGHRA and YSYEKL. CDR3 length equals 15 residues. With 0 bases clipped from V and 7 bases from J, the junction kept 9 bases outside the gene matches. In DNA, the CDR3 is TGCGCCAGCAGCCAAGAGGGGCCAGGGGGTGATGAGCAGTACTTC. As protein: CASSQEGPGGDEQYF.

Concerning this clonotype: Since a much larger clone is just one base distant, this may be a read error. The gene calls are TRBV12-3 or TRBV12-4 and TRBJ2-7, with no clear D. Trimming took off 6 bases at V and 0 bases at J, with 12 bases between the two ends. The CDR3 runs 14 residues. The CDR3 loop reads CASSRGRTSYEQYF. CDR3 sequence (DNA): TGTGCCAGCAGCCGAGGAAGGACCTCCTACGAGCAGTACTTC.

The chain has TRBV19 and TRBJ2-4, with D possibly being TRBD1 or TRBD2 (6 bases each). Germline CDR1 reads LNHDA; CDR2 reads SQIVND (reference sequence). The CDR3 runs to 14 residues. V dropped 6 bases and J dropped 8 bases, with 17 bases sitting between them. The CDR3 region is CASREPAGEDIQYF. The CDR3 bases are TGTGCCAGTAGGGAACCAGCAGGGGAGGACATTCAGTACTTC.

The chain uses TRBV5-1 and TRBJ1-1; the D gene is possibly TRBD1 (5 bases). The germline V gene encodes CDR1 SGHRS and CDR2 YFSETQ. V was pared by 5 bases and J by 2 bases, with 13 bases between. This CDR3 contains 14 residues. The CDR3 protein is CASRLSGTNTEAFF. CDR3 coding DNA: TGCGCCAGCAGACTTTCAGGGACTAACACTGAAGCTTTCTTT. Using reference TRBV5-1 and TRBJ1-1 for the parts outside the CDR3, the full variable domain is KAGVTQTPRYLIKTRGQQVTLSCSPISGHRSVSWYQQTPGQGLQFLFEYFSETQRNKGNFPGRFSGRQFSNSRSEMNVSTLELGDSALYLCASRLSGTNTEAFFGQGTRLTVV.

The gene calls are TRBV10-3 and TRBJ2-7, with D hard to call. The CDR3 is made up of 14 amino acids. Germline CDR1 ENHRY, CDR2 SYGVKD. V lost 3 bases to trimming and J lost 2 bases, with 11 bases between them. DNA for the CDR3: TGTGCCATCAGTGAAGTGGGTCAAACCTACGAGCAGTACTTC. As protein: CAISEVGQTYEQYF.